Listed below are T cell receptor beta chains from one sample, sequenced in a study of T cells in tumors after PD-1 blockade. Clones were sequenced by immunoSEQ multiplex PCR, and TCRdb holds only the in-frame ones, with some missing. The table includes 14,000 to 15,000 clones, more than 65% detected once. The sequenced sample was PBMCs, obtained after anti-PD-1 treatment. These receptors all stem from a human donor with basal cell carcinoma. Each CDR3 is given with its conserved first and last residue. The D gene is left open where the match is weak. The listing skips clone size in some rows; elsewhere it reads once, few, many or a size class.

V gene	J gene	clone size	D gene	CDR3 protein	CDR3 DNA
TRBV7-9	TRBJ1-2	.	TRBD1	CASSQRSGQGALSSGYTF	TGTGCCAGCAGCCAGCGCTCGGGACAGGGAGCCCTCTCCAGTGGCTACACCTTC
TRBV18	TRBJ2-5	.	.	CASSPIDRWRETQYF	TGTGCCAGCTCACCCATAGACAGGTGGCGAGAGACCCAGTACTTC
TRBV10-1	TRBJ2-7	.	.	CASSGDLHRDYEQYF	TGCGCCAGCAGTGGTGACCTCCACAGGGACTACGAGCAGTACTTC
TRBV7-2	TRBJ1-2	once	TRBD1	CASSYTGDYYGYTF	TGTGCCAGCAGCTACACAGGGGACTACTATGGCTACACCTTC
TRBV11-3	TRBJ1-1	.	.	CASSRRRVGLNTEAFF	TGTGCCAGCAGCAGACGCAGGGTAGGTTTGAACACTGAAGCTTTCTTT
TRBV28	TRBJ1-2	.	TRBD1	CASSLRGRRGYTF	TGTGCCAGCAGTTTGAGGGGGCGTCGTGGCTACACCTTC
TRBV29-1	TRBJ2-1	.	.	CSVEVQEYNEQFF	TGCAGCGTTGAAGTACAGGAGTACAATGAGCAGTTCTTC
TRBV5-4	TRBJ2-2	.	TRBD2	CASSLAGTSGANTGELFF	TGTGCCAGCAGCCTAGCCGGGACTAGCGGAGCGAACACCGGGGAGCTGTTTTTT
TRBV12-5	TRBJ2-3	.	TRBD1	CASGLGQGASDTQYF	TGTGCTAGTGGTTTGGGGCAGGGGGCCTCAGATACGCAGTATTTT
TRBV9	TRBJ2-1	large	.	CASSPSDQRRNEQFF	TGTGCCAGCAGCCCCTCGGACCAGCGGAGGAATGAGCAGTTCTTC
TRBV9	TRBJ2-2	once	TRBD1	CASSGYRGLTGELFF	TGTGCCAGCAGCGGATACAGGGGGCTCACCGGGGAGCTGTTTTTT